The clone carrying this T cell receptor (beta chain) was recorded at least ten times. TCRdb used MiXCR to reprocess the 5' RACE reads, holding one entry per CDR3 protein. Of roughly 65,000 distinct CDR3 sequences in the sample, roughly a tenth were seen once. This record comes from a study of early T cells in non-severe SARS-CoV-2 infection. Trimming shortened V by 3 bases and J by 0 bases, and 9 bases separated the two germline ends. This CDR3 contains 14 residues. Germline V gene data show CDR1 as DFQATT and CDR2 as SNEGSKA (reference sequence). The specimen sequenced was whole blood. This sequence joins TRBV20-1 and TRBJ2-1; D is unresolved. The TCR was taken from an adult who was a healthcare worker with PCR-confirmed SARS-CoV-2 infection or an uninfected control (not recorded which). Here the CDR3 DNA reads TGCAGTGCTAGTATTGCGAGCTCCTACAATGAGCAGTTCTTC. This encodes CSASIASSYNEQFF.